Included here is one T cell receptor beta chain sequence, with context. The data were obtained in a study of blood T cell repertoires in COVID-19. Germline loops: CDR1 SGDLS, CDR2 YYNGEE. CDR3 length: 13 amino acids. V was cut by 7 bases and J by 5 bases, with 15 bases left in between. TCRdb keeps only in-frame clones here, not all; method: immunoSEQ multiplex PCR. The sample has 300,000 or so clones, over 75% seen once. This TCR derives from a woman in her 30s who had recovered from COVID-19. Sequencing input: PBMCs or T cells enriched from blood (not recorded which). The chain employs TRBV9 and TRBJ2-5; D may be TRBD1 (6 bases). The CDR3 DNA reads TGTGCCAGCGGGCAGGGGAGTATGGAGACCCAGTACTTC. The encoded protein is CASGQGSMETQYF.